These 28 T cell receptor beta chains came from one sample sequenced in a study of radiotherapy plus CTLA-4 blockade in lung cancer. TCRdb keeps only in-frame clones here, not all; method: immunoSEQ multiplex PCR. The sample shows about 40,000 clones, just under 80% of them seen only once. The starting material was peripheral blood, obtained from a patient treated with radiotherapy plus ipilimumab. The receptors come from a human donor with non-small cell lung cancer that progressed on radiotherapy plus ipilimumab.

The gene calls are TRBV5-1 and TRBJ1-1; tentative D call: TRBD1 (6 bases). The V and J ends lost 3 bases and 4 bases respectively, with 16 bases between them. CDR3 size: 15 residues. Per germline, CDR1 SGHRS and CDR2 YFSETQ. CDR3 coding DNA: TGCGCCAGCAGCTCGGGGGGGCAGGGGAGCACTGAAGCTTTCTTT. Protein sequence: CASSSGGQGSTEAFF. Full variable domain (rest looked up from reference TRBV5-1 and TRBJ1-1): KAGVTQTPRYLIKTRGQQVTLSCSPISGHRSVSWYQQTPGQGLQFLFEYFSETQRNKGNFPGRFSGRQFSNSRSEMNVSTLELGDSALYLCASSSGGQGSTEAFFGQGTRLTVV.

CDR3 in DNA: TGTGCCAGCAGCTTGGAACCCCAGCGGGGCACAGATACGCAGTATTTT. This gives the protein CASSLEPQRGTDTQYF. The chain is built from TRBV5-5 and TRBJ2-3, with TRBD2 as a possible D gene (6 bases). Germline V gene data show CDR1 as SGHKS and CDR2 as YYEKEE (reference sequence). V lost 0 bases to trimming and J lost 1 base, with 12 bases between them. The CDR3 covers 16 residues.

The chain employs TRBV10-3 and TRBJ1-1; a weak D match, TRBD1 (6 bases). Germline loops: CDR1 ENHRY, CDR2 SYGVKD. Trimming stripped 2 bases from V and 4 bases from J, with 11 bases between. The CDR3 is 14 residues long. CDR3 bases: TGTGCCATCAGTGAGGGGGGCGCGTTCACTGAAGCTTTCTTT. It translates to CAISEGGAFTEAFF.

The chain joins TRBV5-3 to TRBJ1-4, with D hard to call. TRBV5-3 is sorted into the ORF group, with uncertain function. The CDR3 has 12 residues. V lost 10 bases and J 8 bases, leaving 15 bases between the germline ends. The chain's CDR3 is CAPGRVQEKLFF. As DNA, the CDR3 is TGTGCCCCTGGGAGGGTACAGGAAAAACTGTTTTTT.

In its sample, this clone was seen a few times. The V gene is TRBV15, the J gene TRBJ2-7; maybe TRBD1 (5 bases). CDR1 and CDR2 (germline): LNHNV, YYDKDF (reference sequence). The CDR3 consists of 13 residues. Deletions cut 3 bases from V and 4 bases from J, with 10 bases between. The chain's CDR3 is CATSRDIHYEQYF. In DNA, the CDR3 is TGTGCCACCAGCAGGGACATACATTACGAGCAGTACTTC.

The table lists this clone with a count of one. The chain joins TRBV7-9 to TRBJ1-4; D remains ambiguous. Trimming shortened V by 1 base and J by 9 bases, and 6 bases separated the two germline ends. There are 12 residues in the CDR3. CDR1 is SEHNR and CDR2 is FQNEAQ in the germline V gene (reference sequence). The CDR3 region is CASSLGSQKLFF. CDR3 DNA sequence: TGTGCCAGCAGCTTAGGGAGTCAAAAACTGTTTTTT.

This clone was observed once. The chain couples TRBV9 to TRBJ1-1, with D perhaps TRBD1 (6 bases). V was pared by 1 base and J by 7 bases, with 8 bases between. The CDR3 contains 12 residues. Germline V gene sequence: CDR1 SGDLS, CDR2 YYNGEE. The CDR3 DNA follows: TGTGCCAGCAGCGTAAAGGACAGTGAAGCTTTCTTT. It codes for CASSVKDSEAFF.

This sequence joins TRBV27 and TRBJ2-5, with D possibly being TRBD2 (6 bases). V gave up 4 bases and J gave up 5 bases, with 11 bases separating them. Germline CDR1 and CDR2: MNHEY and SMNVEV (reference sequence). The CDR3 covers 13 residues. The CDR3 reads CASSSPRGETQYF. DNA for the CDR3: TGTGCCAGCAGTTCCCCCCGGGGGGAGACCCAGTACTTC.

Here the CDR3 reads CASSLDGYEQYF. CDR3 nucleotide sequence: TGTGCCAGCAGCTTGGACGGGTACGAGCAGTACTTC. The chain recombines TRBV5-4 with TRBJ2-7; D call uncertain. The CDR3 has 12 residues. Trimming shortened V by 0 bases and J by 4 bases, and 5 bases separated the two germline ends. CDR1 and CDR2 (germline): SGHNT, YYREEE (reference sequence).

The CDR3 coding sequence is TGCGCCAGCAGCAGGACAGGGTATGGCTACACCTTC. Its translation is CASSRTGYGYTF. V and J are TRBV4-1 and TRBJ1-2; 8 bases map to TRBD1. There are 12 residues in the CDR3. V shed 5 bases and J 5 bases; nucleotides not matched to a gene: 1. CDR1 and CDR2 from the germline V gene are MGHRA and YSYEKL.

V usage is TRBV5-4 and J usage is TRBJ1-1; possibly TRBD1 for D (6 bases). The CDR3 length is 15 residues. The V and J ends lost 4 bases and 4 bases respectively, with 17 bases between them. The germline gives CDR1 SGHNT, CDR2 YYREEE (reference sequence). The chain's CDR3 is CASSAEGGGVTEAFF. The CDR3, as DNA: TGTGCCAGCAGCGCAGAAGGGGGAGGGGTCACTGAAGCTTTCTTT.

The V gene is TRBV5-1, the J gene TRBJ1-5; weak D call: TRBD1 (6 bases). In germline, CDR1 is SGHRS, CDR2 YFSETQ. This CDR3 comprises 15 residues. The V and J ends lost 4 bases and 6 bases respectively, with 17 bases between them. CDR3 bases: TGCGCCAGCAGCCCCGGGATGGGAGGGGGTCAGCCCCAGCATTTT. It yields the protein CASSPGMGGGQPQHF.

The chain uses TRBV7-8 and TRBJ1-4; 9 nucleotides align to TRBD1. Per germline, CDR1 SGHVS and CDR2 FQNEAQ. CDR3 length: 15 residues. V gave up 5 bases and J gave up 5 bases; unmatched junction bases: 6. CDR3 bases: TGTGCCAGCAGCCAGCGACAGGGGGTAAATGAAAAACTGTTTTTT. Translation gives CASSQRQGVNEKLFF.

The chain is built from TRBV7-2 and TRBJ2-5; 9 nucleotides line up with TRBD2. V shed 2 bases, J shed 5 bases, and the junction held 6 bases outside the gene matches. Germline V lookup: CDR1 SGHTA, CDR2 FQGNSA. This CDR3 is 15 amino acids long. CDR3 nucleotide sequence: TGTGCCAGCAGCTTATGGGGCGGGGGGGCGGAGACCCAGTACTTC. Translation: CASSLWGGGAETQYF.

The chain recombines TRBV28 with TRBJ2-3, with 8 bases lining up with TRBD1. CDR3 length equals 14 residues. In germline, CDR1 is MDHEN, CDR2 SYDVKM. The J segment lost 0 bases and the V segment lost 8 bases, leaving 4 bases of the junction unmatched. The CDR3 DNA follows: TGTGCCAGCTGGGACAGGCCAAGCACAGATACGCAGTATTTT. It translates to CASWDRPSTDTQYF.

The chain is built from TRBV28 and TRBJ1-3, with 10 positions matching TRBD1. Germline CDR1 is MDHEN and CDR2 is SYDVKM. CDR3 length: 14 amino acids. V was clipped by 6 bases and J by 2 bases; unmatched bases: 1. The CDR3: CASRGQGAGNTIYF. For the CDR3, the DNA is TGTGCCAGCAGAGGACAGGGGGCTGGAAACACCATATATTTT.

The rearrangement uses TRBV4-2 and TRBJ2-3, with TRBD2 matching over 10 bases. This CDR3 is built from 15 residues. CDR1 is LGHNA and CDR2 is YNFKEQ in the germline V gene. The V segment lost 2 bases and the J segment 10 bases; nucleotides outside the gene matches: 9. As DNA, the CDR3 is TGTGCCAGCAGCCAACCGGGACTAGCGTACGGAGCGCAGTATTTT. This codes for CASSQPGLAYGAQYF.

CDR3 DNA: TGTGCCAGCAGCCCATACAAACTAGCGGGGGGCCCCCCCAGAGATACGCAGTATTTT. Encoded protein: CASSPYKLAGGPPRDTQYF. The rearrangement links TRBV9 to TRBJ2-3; 12 bases map to TRBD2. The CDR3 spans 19 residues. Germline values: CDR1 SGDLS, CDR2 YYNGEE. The junction had 17 bases not matched to a gene; V was cut back by 4 bases and J by 5 bases.

This clone has more than one count but fewer than ten. V usage is TRBV19 and J usage is TRBJ2-7; perhaps TRBD1 as D (6 bases). Deletions cut 5 bases from V and 3 bases from J, with 8 bases between. The germline V gene encodes CDR1 LNHDA and CDR2 SQIVND (reference sequence). The CDR3 extends over 12 amino acids. The CDR3 is CASSWDNYEQYF. The CDR3 DNA is TGTGCCAGTAGTTGGGACAACTACGAGCAGTACTTC.

The chain combines TRBV19 with TRBJ1-1; D perhaps matches TRBD1 (6 bases). V dropped 4 bases and J dropped 2 bases, with 11 bases sitting between them. From germline, CDR1 is LNHDA and CDR2 SQIVND (reference sequence). CDR3 size: 14 residues. The CDR3 DNA follows: TGTGCCAGTAGTAGGGGGCCCTTAAACACTGAAGCTTTCTTT. Translating it yields CASSRGPLNTEAFF.

This clone was counted a single time. This sequence joins TRBV6-6 and TRBJ1-2, with 10 nucleotides matching TRBD1. This CDR3 is 15 amino acids long. Germline CDR1 is MNHNY and CDR2 is SVGAGI (reference sequence). Trimming removed 6 bases from V and 6 bases from J; junction bases left unmatched: 10. For the CDR3, the DNA is TGTGCCAGCAGCCTTGACAGGGGGCGCAAGGATGGCTACACCTTC. Encoded protein: CASSLDRGRKDGYTF.

This clone was observed a single time. The chain uses TRBV5-1 and TRBJ2-1; 11 bases fit TRBD2. The CDR3 length is 17 residues. V lost 2 bases, J lost 8 bases, and 12 bases stayed unmatched. The germline V gene encodes CDR1 SGHRS and CDR2 YFSETQ. CDR3 nucleotide sequence: TGCGCCAGCAGCTTCGCGGGTAGCGGGGGGGCCGGGGATGAGCAGTTCTTC. The encoded protein is CASSFAGSGGAGDEQFF.

This clone came up once. The V call is TRBV7-8, the J call TRBJ2-2; maybe TRBD2 (7 bases). The length of the CDR3 is 16 residues. V gave up 5 bases and J gave up 4 bases, with 17 bases separating them. The V gene's germline CDR1 is SGHVS and CDR2 FQNEAQ. This CDR3 reads CASSPRGGDVTGELFF. As DNA, the CDR3 is TGTGCCAGCAGCCCCAGAGGGGGGGATGTCACCGGGGAGCTGTTTTTT.

Only a few counts were recorded for this clone. The genes are TRBV29-1 and TRBJ2-5; TRBD1 matches 9 bases. Germline loops: CDR1 SQVTM, CDR2 ANQGSEA. V lost 6 bases, J lost 6 bases, and 11 bases stayed unmatched. This CDR3 has 14 residues. The CDR3: CSVLPGQGGKTQYF. In DNA form, the CDR3 reads TGCAGCGTATTACCGGGACAGGGTGGAAAGACCCAGTACTTC.

The chain recombines TRBV25-1 with TRBJ1-3; D is ambiguous. This CDR3 is 15 amino acids long. Germline values: CDR1 MGHDK, CDR2 SYGVNS. The germline V and J ends were trimmed by 5 bases and 0 bases, with 11 bases remaining between them. The CDR3 region is CASSRPGSSGNTIYF. For the CDR3, the DNA is TGTGCCAGCAGTCGACCGGGATCCTCTGGAAACACCATATATTTT.

This chain links TRBV10-3 with TRBJ1-3; D remains unclear. With 2 bases removed from V and 0 bases from J, the gap between germline ends came to 5 bases. CDR3 length: 14 residues. Germline CDR1 reads ENHRY; CDR2 reads SYGVKD. CDR3 in amino acids: CAISEPFSGNTIYF. DNA of the CDR3: TGTGCCATCAGTGAGCCGTTCTCTGGAAACACCATATATTTT.

Written as DNA, the CDR3 is TGTGCCAGCAGTACGACAGGGAACACTGAAGCTTTCTTT. This translates into CASSTTGNTEAFF. V and J are TRBV2 and TRBJ1-1; D perhaps matches TRBD1 (6 bases). The ends were cut back, 5 bases at V and 1 base at J, with 8 bases in the middle. The V gene's germline CDR1 is SNHLY and CDR2 FYNNEI. This CDR3 is 13 amino acids long. Supplemented by reference TRBV2 and TRBJ1-1, the full variable domain reads EPEVTQTPSHQVTQMGQEVILRCVPISNHLYFYWYRQILGQKVEFLVSFYNNEISEKSEIFDDQFSVERPDGSNFTLKIRSTKLEDSAMYFCASSTTGNTEAFFGQGTRLTVV.

This chain connects TRBV11-1 to TRBJ2-3; TRBD2 agrees at 13 bases. V shed 5 bases, J shed 4 bases, and the junction held 6 bases outside the gene matches. Germline CDR1 and CDR2: SGHAT and FQDESV (reference sequence). The CDR3 length is 16 residues. CDR3 sequence (DNA): TGTGCCAGCAGCCCCTCACTAGCGGGGGGGGCAGATACGCAGTATTTT. Translated, it gives CASSPSLAGGADTQYF.